Sequencing of this T cell receptor (beta chain) was carried out in a study of T-cell reconstitution after alpha-beta-depleted transplantation in children. Study outcomes and limitations: Reported findings indicate that, about two months after transplant, alpha-beta T cells came from several hundred expanded clones, which were derived from non-depleted graft cells. T-cell counts and diversity at one year post-transplant came mainly from newly produced T cells. Day-60 TCRbeta diversity that was high in some patients was derived from surviving recipient T cells and thymic progenitors.

With 1 base clipped from V and 2 bases from J, the junction kept 8 bases outside the gene matches. The CDR3 covers 16 residues. In germline, CDR1 is MNHEY, CDR2 SMNVEV (reference sequence). Construction of the TCRbeta library involved unique molecular identifiers. TCRdb used MiXCR to reprocess the PCR reads, holding one entry per CDR3 protein. Here the sample spans 250,000 to 400,000 distinct CDR3 sequences, 23% being singletons. Remarks on this clonotype: Its antigen is unidentified.

V and J are TRBV27 and TRBJ2-7, with TRBD1 matching 7 bases. This specimen was PBMCs, mostly from graft donor cells, taken 180 days after TCRalphabeta/CD19-depleted stem cell transplant. The sequence derives from a male patient between 5 and 17 years old who had a stem cell transplant for acute lymphoblastic leukemia, so the T cells may come from the graft donor. The DNA for the CDR3 is TGTGCCAGCAGTTTATTCGCCCCGGGACAGCCCTACGAGCAGTACTTC. Protein product: CASSLFAPGQPYEQYF.